These T cell receptor beta chains were read from a single sample in a study of T cells after yellow fever vaccination. TCRdb redid the calling of the 5' RACE reads with MiXCR, one entry per CDR3 protein. The sample carries 310,000 or so distinct CDR3 sequences, around 6.8% recorded once. Sequences were derived from PBMCs, sampled 35 to 50 days after the first yellow fever vaccination. The receptors derive from a man aged 18 to 29 who received the YFV17D yellow fever vaccine. CDR3s include the opening cysteine and the closing phenylalanine or tryptophan. D genes are given only for firm matches. Not every row has a clone size; where given, it reads once, few, many or a size class.

>13|NA|TRBJ1-2|few|TRBV7-9
CASSPPLGDGYTF
TGTGCCAGCAGCCCCCCCCTAGGTGATGGCTACACCTTC
>14|TRBD2|TRBJ2-7|few|TRBV30
CAWRGLAGAKEQYF
TGTGCCTGGAGAGGGCTAGCGGGGGCGAAGGAGCAGTACTTC
>14|NA|TRBJ2-1|few|TRBV20-1
CSARDTVSYNEQFF
TGCAGTGCTAGGGACACGGTATCCTACAATGAGCAGTTCTTC
>16|NA|TRBJ2-6|NA|TRBV5-1
CASSLDGGAGANVLTF
TGCGCCAGCAGCTTGGATGGGGGCGCTGGGGCCAACGTCCTGACTTTC
>14|NA|TRBJ2-2|NA|TRBV6-2/TRBV6-3
CASRKGTNTGELFF
TGTGCCAGCAGAAAGGGGACAAACACCGGGGAGCTGTTTTTT
>12|NA|TRBJ1-1|NA|TRBV20-1
CRAPGPPTEAFF
TGCAGGGCCCCGGGCCCCCCCACTGAAGCTTTCTTT
>14|NA|TRBJ2-3|few|TRBV9
CASSVTTDPDTQYF
TGTGCCAGCAGCGTCACGACAGATCCAGATACGCAGTATTTT
>16|NA|TRBJ1-2|NA|TRBV7-9
CASTLTVNEFYYGYTF
TGTGCCAGCACCCTAACCGTCAATGAGTTTTACTATGGCTACACCTTC
>14|NA|TRBJ2-2|NA|TRBV7-2
CASSACPATGELFF
TGTGCCAGCAGCGCGTGTCCCGCCACCGGGGAGCTGTTTTTT
>14|TRBD1|TRBJ2-7|many|TRBV5-1
CASSPDRAAYEQYF
TGCGCCAGCAGCCCGGACAGGGCGGCCTACGAGCAGTACTTC
>13|NA|TRBJ2-7|many|TRBV7-2
CASSPRPIGEQYF
TGTGCCAGCAGCCCACGCCCGATAGGCGAGCAGTACTTC
>15|TRBD1|TRBJ1-5|NA|TRBV10-3
CAISKGQGANQPQHF
TGTGCCATCTCAAAGGGACAGGGAGCCAATCAGCCCCAGCATTTT
>15|NA|TRBJ1-6|NA|TRBV10-3
CAISENQEYNSPLHF
TGTGCCATCAGTGAAAACCAGGAGTATAATTCACCCCTCCACTTT
>16|NA|TRBJ2-3|many|TRBV3-1
CASSQDERGHTDTQYF
TGTGCCAGCAGCCAAGATGAGCGGGGACACACAGATACGCAGTATTTT
>12|NA|TRBJ1-1|many|TRBV7-6
CASSLGGGVAFF
TGTGCCAGCAGCTTGGGAGGGGGAGTCGCTTTCTTT
>13|NA|TRBJ2-3|few|TRBV20-1
CSASMDSADTQYF
TGCAGTGCTAGTATGGACAGTGCAGATACGCAGTATTTT
>15|NA|TRBJ1-2|few|TRBV4-2
CASSQERSTNYGYTF
TGTGCCAGCAGCCAAGAGAGGAGTACTAACTATGGCTACACCTTC
>16|TRBD2|TRBJ2-5|many|TRBV5-6
CASSLLAGAQKETQYF
TGTGCCAGCAGTTTACTAGCGGGGGCCCAGAAGGAGACCCAGTACTTC
>16|TRBD1|TRBJ2-1|few|TRBV20-1
CSASNPDRGRMFIPFF
TGCAGTGCTAGCAATCCGGACAGGGGGCGGATGTTTATACCGTTCTTC
>14|NA|TRBJ2-5|many|TRBV20-1
CSAERATGQETQYF
TGCAGTGCTGAGAGGGCCACCGGACAAGAGACCCAGTACTTC
>14|NA|TRBJ1-4|few|TRBV27
CASSPWGGGEKLFF
TGTGCCAGCAGCCCGTGGGGGGGCGGGGAAAAACTGTTTTTT
>13|NA|TRBJ2-7|many|TRBV20-1
CSARGGDSYEQYF
TGCAGTGCTAGGGGGGGCGATTCCTACGAGCAGTACTTC
>15|TRBD1|TRBJ2-7|few|TRBV6-2/TRBV6-3
CASSLVGQGALEQYF
TGTGCCAGCAGTCTCGTCGGGCAGGGGGCTCTCGAGCAGTACTTC
>15|NA|TRBJ2-3|many|TRBV5-4
CASSRPAENTDTQYF
TGTGCCAGCAGTCGTCCAGCGGAGAACACAGATACGCAGTATTTT
>16|NA|TRBJ1-5|NA|TRBV6-1
CASRNPLKGGNQPQHF
TGTGCCAGCAGAAATCCCCTTAAAGGGGGCAATCAGCCCCAGCATTTT
>13|NA|TRBJ2-1|many|TRBV5-1
CASATGTHNEQFF
TGCGCCAGCGCGACCGGGACTCACAATGAGCAGTTCTTC
>16|NA|TRBJ2-7|many|TRBV18
CASSPPGTVKTYEQYF
TGTGCCAGCTCACCGCCCGGGACGGTGAAAACCTACGAGCAGTACTTC
>15|TRBD2|TRBJ2-7|many|TRBV9
CASSAAGGSSYEQYF
TGTGCCAGCAGCGCCGCCGGGGGGAGCTCCTACGAGCAGTACTTC
>13|NA|TRBJ2-1|few|TRBV12-3/TRBV12-4
CASSPWTANEQFF
TGTGCCAGCAGTCCCTGGACAGCAAATGAGCAGTTCTTC
>15|NA|TRBJ2-1|few|TRBV5-1
CASSSPQENRIEQFF
TGCGCCAGCAGCTCGCCACAGGAGAATCGTATTGAGCAGTTCTTC
>13|TRBD1|TRBJ1-5|NA|TRBV18
CASSGQGDQPQHF
TGTGCCAGCTCCGGACAGGGGGATCAGCCCCAGCATTTT
>18|TRBD1|TRBJ2-1|NA|TRBV14
CASSRRDRGIIGSNEQFF
TGTGCCAGCAGCCGAAGGGACAGGGGGATCATAGGATCGAATGAGCAGTTCTTC
>12|NA|TRBJ1-4|many|TRBV7-9
CASSRTDEKLFF
TGTGCCAGCAGCCGGACAGATGAAAAACTGTTTTTT
>14|NA|TRBJ1-2|NA|TRBV7-2
CASSRNGRTEGYTF
TGTGCCAGCAGCCGGAACGGCCGGACGGAAGGCTACACCTTC
>14|NA|TRBJ1-4|many|TRBV29-1
CSVEDRARPGKLFF
TGCAGCGTTGAAGATCGGGCCCGGCCCGGAAAACTGTTTTTT
>14|NA|TRBJ1-6|NA|TRBV12-3/TRBV12-4
CASSSGLYNSPLHF
TGTGCCAGCAGTTCGGGTCTCTATAATTCACCCCTCCACTTT
>14|TRBD2|TRBJ2-4|NA|TRBV6-2/TRBV6-3
CASSRTSGEGIQYF
TGTGCCAGCAGTCGGACTAGCGGGGAGGGCATTCAGTACTTC
>13|NA|TRBJ1-1|few|TRBV4-3
CASSQNSHTEAFF
TGCGCCAGCAGCCAAAATTCCCACACTGAAGCTTTCTTT
>12|TRBD1|TRBJ1-2|many|TRBV5-1
CASAGTGYGYTF
TGCGCCAGCGCGGGGACAGGATATGGCTACACCTTC
>17|NA|TRBJ2-3|few|TRBV5-1
CASSPTGFGGGPDTQYF
TGCGCCAGCAGCCCGACCGGCTTCGGGGGCGGACCAGATACGCAGTATTTT
>13|NA|TRBJ1-2|few|TRBV2
CASQRPADYGYTF
TGTGCCAGCCAACGGCCGGCGGACTATGGCTACACCTTC
>13|NA|TRBJ2-3|NA|TRBV18
CASSSASTDTQYF
TGTGCCAGCTCATCAGCGAGCACAGATACGCAGTATTTT
>14|TRBD2|TRBJ2-3|many|TRBV7-9
CANGEGTRTDTQYF
TGTGCCAACGGGGAGGGAACTCGCACAGATACGCAGTATTTT
>16|TRBD1|TRBJ1-5|few|TRBV6-5
CASSYAWQGVNQPQHF
TGTGCCAGCAGTTACGCGTGGCAGGGGGTGAATCAGCCCCAGCATTTT
>17|TRBD2|TRBJ2-7|many|TRBV7-2
CASSLPTSGGAPYEQYF
TGTGCCAGCAGCTTACCCACTAGCGGGGGGGCCCCCTACGAGCAGTACTTC
>16|NA|TRBJ2-1|NA|TRBV12-5
CASVPGGSGSYNEQFF
TGTGCTAGTGTCCCCGGGGGCAGCGGCTCTTACAATGAGCAGTTCTTC
>13|TRBD1|TRBJ2-1|few|TRBV12-3/TRBV12-4
CASSLGDRAYQFF
TGTGCCAGCAGTTTAGGAGACAGGGCCTATCAGTTCTTC
>14|NA|TRBJ2-1|NA|TRBV6-1
CASSGEGAYNEQFF
TGTGCCAGCAGTGGGGAGGGGGCCTACAATGAGCAGTTCTTC
>14|NA|TRBJ1-2|few|TRBV11-1
CASSPARASGGYTF
TGTGCCAGCAGCCCAGCGCGGGCGAGCGGTGGCTACACCTTC